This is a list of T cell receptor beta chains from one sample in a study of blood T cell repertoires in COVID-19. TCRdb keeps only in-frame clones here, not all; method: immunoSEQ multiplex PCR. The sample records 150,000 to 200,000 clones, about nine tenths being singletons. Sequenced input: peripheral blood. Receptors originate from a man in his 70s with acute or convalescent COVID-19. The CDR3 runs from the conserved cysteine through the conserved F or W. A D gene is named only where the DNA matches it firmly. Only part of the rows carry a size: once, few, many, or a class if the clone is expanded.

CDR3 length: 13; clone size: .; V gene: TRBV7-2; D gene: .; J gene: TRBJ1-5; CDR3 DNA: TGTGCCAGCAGCTTAGGGGGGTGGAGGGATCAGCATTTT; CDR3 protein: CASSLGGWRDQHF
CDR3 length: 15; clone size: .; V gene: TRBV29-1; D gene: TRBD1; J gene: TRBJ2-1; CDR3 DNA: TGCAGCGTTGAGAGGGGACAGAACCATAGGGATGAGCAGTTCTTC; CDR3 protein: CSVERGQNHRDEQFF
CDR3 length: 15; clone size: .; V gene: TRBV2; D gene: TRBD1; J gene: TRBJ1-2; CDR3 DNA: TGTGCCAGCAGTGAAGAGACAGGGGGAACGTATGGCTACACCTTC; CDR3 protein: CASSEETGGTYGYTF
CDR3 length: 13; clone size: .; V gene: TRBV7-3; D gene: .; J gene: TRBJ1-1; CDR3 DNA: TGTGCCAGCAGCTCACTGTTGAACACTGAAGCTTTCTTT; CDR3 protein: CASSSLLNTEAFF
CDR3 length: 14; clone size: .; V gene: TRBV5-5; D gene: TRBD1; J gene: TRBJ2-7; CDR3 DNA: TGTGCCAGCAGCTTAGACAGGGGCCCCTTCGAGCAGTACTTC; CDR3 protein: CASSLDRGPFEQYF
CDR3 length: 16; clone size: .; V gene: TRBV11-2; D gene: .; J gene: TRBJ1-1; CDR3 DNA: TGTGCCAGCAGCTTAGTTCTCCAGGGGTTGGGCACTGAAGCTTTCTTT; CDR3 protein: CASSLVLQGLGTEAFF
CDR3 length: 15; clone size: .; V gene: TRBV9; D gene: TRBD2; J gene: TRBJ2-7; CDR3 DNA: TGTGCCAGCAGCGTTTCCGGGACTAGCGGGGCGGAGCAGTACTTC; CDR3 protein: CASSVSGTSGAEQYF
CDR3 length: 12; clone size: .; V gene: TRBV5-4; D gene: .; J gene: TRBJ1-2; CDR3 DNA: TGTGCCAGCAGCTTGGACAGCGGGGGCTACACCTTC; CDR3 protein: CASSLDSGGYTF
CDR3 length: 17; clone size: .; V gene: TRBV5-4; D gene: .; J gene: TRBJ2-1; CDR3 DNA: TGTGCCAGCAGCTGGGGAGGACAATCGATAGGATACAATGAGCAGTTCTTC; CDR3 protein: CASSWGGQSIGYNEQFF
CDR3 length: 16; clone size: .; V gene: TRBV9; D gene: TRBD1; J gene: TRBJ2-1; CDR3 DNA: TGTGCCAGCAGCCCCACAGGGGGCAATTCCTACAATGAGCAGTTCTTC; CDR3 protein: CASSPTGGNSYNEQFF
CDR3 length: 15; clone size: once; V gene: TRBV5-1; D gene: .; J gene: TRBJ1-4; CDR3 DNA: TGCGCCAGCAGCCCGGACTTACGACGTAATGAAAAACTGTTTTTT; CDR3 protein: CASSPDLRRNEKLFF